This T cell receptor beta chain derives from a study of neurological immune-mediated disorders. The cDNA was generated through 5'RACE incorporating 10-nucleotide random UMIs. MiXCR, run by TCRdb on the 5' RACE reads, gives a single entry per CDR3 protein. The top ten clones hold roughly 3.1% of a sample with about 60,000 distinct CDR3 sequences, about 4.2% of them seen once. This clonotype was recorded many times. V shed 5 bases and J 3 bases; nucleotides not matched to a gene: 7. This CDR3 is built from 16 residues. V and J are TRBV12-3 or TRBV12-4 and TRBJ2-3; 11 nucleotides align to TRBD1. The receptor's source is a man in his fifties with multiple sclerosis. The sequenced sample consisted of PBMCs. The CDR3 sequence is CASSTRTGGRTDTQYF. CDR3 sequence (DNA): TGTGCCAGCAGTACGCGGACAGGGGGCAGGACAGATACGCAGTATTTT.